What follows are 14 T cell receptor beta chains derived from one specimen sequenced in a study of T cell responses to AZD1222 COVID-19 vaccine. Produced via immunoSEQ multiplex PCR; TCRdb's table is partial and in-frame only. Of roughly 120,000 clones listed, 80% to 95% are singletons. The sequencing here drew on peripheral blood, taken 28 days after the second AZD1222 dose. These receptors originate from an adult who received the AZD1222 COVID-19 vaccine.

The CDR3 loop is CASHRGPGEKLFF. As DNA, the CDR3 is TGTGCCAGCCACAGGGGGCCCGGTGAAAAACTGTTTTTT. V gene TRBV28 combines with J gene TRBJ1-4; 9 nucleotides agree with TRBD1. V shed 8 bases, J shed 7 bases, and the junction held 5 bases outside the gene matches. Germline V gene data show CDR1 as MDHEN and CDR2 as SYDVKM. The CDR3 runs 13 residues.

The J gene is TRBJ2-7, the V gene TRBV21-1; the table's D gene call, TRBD1, was not cross checked with the DNA. TRBV21-1 is annotated as a pseudogene. The length of the CDR3 is 13 residues. The DNA of the CDR3 is TGTGCCAGCAGAACAGGGAGCTCCTACGAGCAGTACTTC. Its translation is CASRTGSSYEQYF.

The chain uses TRBV4-1 and TRBJ2-7, with 11 bases lining up with TRBD2. The junction had 9 bases not matched to a gene; V was cut back by 1 base and J by 1 base. This CDR3 region has 18 residues. Looked up from germline, CDR1 is MGHRA and CDR2 is YSYEKL. DNA of the CDR3: TGCGCCAGCAGCCAAGTAGTAACTAGCGGGGGCACTTCCTACGAGCAGTACTTC. Protein: CASSQVVTSGGTSYEQYF.

This chain connects TRBV7-2 to TRBJ2-2; 7 nucleotides match TRBD1. The CDR3 is 17 amino acids. Germline V lookup: CDR1 SGHTA, CDR2 FQGNSA. With V trimmed by 5 bases and J by 11 bases, 20 bases remained unmatched. This chain's CDR3 is CASSQTLGGPPQRELFF. The CDR3 DNA follows: TGTGCCAGCAGCCAAACCCTAGGGGGCCCCCCTCAGAGAGAGCTGTTTTTT.

The chain links TRBV11-1 to TRBJ1-1; maybe TRBD1 (5 bases). Per the germline V gene, CDR1 is SGHAT and CDR2 is FQDESV (reference sequence). The ends were cut back, 3 bases at V and 4 bases at J, with 12 bases in the middle. The CDR3 is 14 amino acids. Written as DNA, the CDR3 is TGTGCCAGCAGCTTCCTGCAAGGGGTCACTGAAGCTTTCTTT. It encodes CASSFLQGVTEAFF.

The chain has TRBV6-1 and TRBJ1-2, with 8 positions matching TRBD1. This CDR3 contains 15 residues. Germline V lookup: CDR1 MNHNS, CDR2 SASEGT. Germline trimming cut 2 bases from V and 4 bases from J; bases unmatched to any gene: 6. CDR3 loop: CASSERAGGVYGYTF. CDR3 sequence (DNA): TGTGCCAGCAGTGAAAGGGCAGGGGGCGTCTATGGCTACACCTTC.

The rearrangement links TRBV11-2 to TRBJ2-1; D perhaps matches TRBD1 (5 bases). This CDR3 comprises 14 residues. The germline V gene has CDR1 SGHAT and CDR2 FQNNGV. V was pared by 1 base and J by 4 bases, with 8 bases between. Here the CDR3 DNA reads TGTGCCAGCAGCTTAGTGGGGCGGTACAATGAGCAGTTCTTC. Its protein product is CASSLVGRYNEQFF.

The table lists this clone with a count of one. The V and J genes are TRBV27 and TRBJ1-3; 10 nucleotides line up with TRBD1. The V segment lost 6 bases and the J segment 4 bases; nucleotides outside the gene matches: 6. This CDR3 comprises 15 residues. The germline V gene has CDR1 MNHEY and CDR2 SMNVEV (reference sequence). The CDR3 nucleotides are TGTGCCAGCAGGATGACAGGGGGCGTAGGAAACACCATATATTTT. As protein: CASRMTGGVGNTIYF.

The chain recombines TRBV5-1 with TRBJ2-1; a possible D gene is TRBD1 (5 bases). CDR3 size: 15 residues. Per the germline V gene, CDR1 is SGHRS and CDR2 is YFSETQ. V lost 3 bases to trimming and J lost 5 bases, with 15 bases between them. CDR3 loop: CASSWYRLSDNEQFF. CDR3 sequence (DNA): TGCGCCAGCAGCTGGTACAGGTTGAGTGACAATGAGCAGTTCTTC.

This chain joins TRBV2 and TRBJ1-3; D not certain. The germline V and J ends were trimmed by 7 bases and 0 bases, with 10 bases remaining between them. This CDR3 spans 14 amino acids. Germline values: CDR1 SNHLY, CDR2 FYNNEI. This CDR3 is CASTLGSSGNTIYF. The DNA of the CDR3 is TGTGCCAGCACCCTTGGGAGCTCTGGAAACACCATATATTTT.

The chain links TRBV18 to TRBJ2-3, with a possible D match to TRBD2 (7 bases). This CDR3 region has 15 residues. Germline lookup yields CDR1 KGHSH and CDR2 LQKENI. V lost 3 bases, J lost 2 bases, and 12 bases lay in between. The CDR3 spells CASSPRGGATDTQYF. CDR3 bases: TGTGCCAGCTCACCGCGAGGGGGGGCCACAGATACGCAGTATTTT.

The chain uses TRBV11-3 and TRBJ2-3; D unresolved. This CDR3 is 13 amino acids long. V lost 5 bases and J 2 bases, leaving 8 bases between the germline ends. Germline V gives CDR1 SGHNT, CDR2 YENEEA. CDR3 in amino acids: CASSRLTTDTQYF. The CDR3 DNA is TGTGCCAGCAGCCGCTTAACCACAGATACGCAGTATTTT.

The chain has TRBV5-1 and TRBJ2-5; D possibly corresponds to TRBD2 (5 bases). Germline values: CDR1 SGHRS, CDR2 YFSETQ. The V and J ends lost 2 bases and 1 base respectively, with 9 bases between them. This CDR3 is 14 amino acids long. The CDR3 protein is CASSLADVQETQYF. As DNA, the CDR3 is TGCGCCAGCAGCTTAGCGGACGTCCAAGAGACCCAGTACTTC.

J is TRBJ1-6 and V is TRBV5-4; D is possibly TRBD1 (5 bases). V was pared by 4 bases and J by 4 bases, with 15 bases between. The CDR3 runs to 16 residues. CDR1 and CDR2 (germline): SGHNT, YYREEE (reference sequence). CDR3 bases: TGTGCCAGCAGCCTGGGACGGGCCCGTTATAATTCACCCCTCCACTTT. Amino acids: CASSLGRARYNSPLHF.